One and the same sample provided the 3 T cell receptor beta chains below, sequenced in a study of CD8+ T cells in alopecia areata. After isolation, RNA underwent reverse transcription to generate cDNA as the sequencing template. The protocol was immunoSEQ multiplex PCR, while the TCRdb copy is restricted to in-frame clones and leaves out a portion. The table records about 130,000 clones, about 57% of them present only once. The sequenced sample was CD4+ T cells sorted from blood, obtained at week 0. The source of these receptors is a human donor with alopecia areata.

V is TRBV6-6 and J is TRBJ1-5; 8 positions match TRBD1. The germline gives CDR1 MNHNY, CDR2 SVGAGI (reference sequence). The CDR3 is 12 amino acids. The V segment lost 11 bases and the J segment 2 bases; nucleotides outside the gene matches: 2. The chain's CDR3 is CAGGQGNQPQHF. The DNA of the CDR3 is TGTGCCGGGGGACAGGGCAATCAGCCCCAGCATTTT.

The chain joins TRBV2 to TRBJ1-2, with a tentative D call TRBD1 (5 bases). V shed 4 bases and J shed 5 bases, with 14 bases lying between them. Germline CDR1 and CDR2: SNHLY and FYNNEI. The CDR3 is made up of 14 amino acids. The DNA for the CDR3 is TGTGCCAGCAGTGCCCGGGACCTCGCTTATGGCTACACCTTC. Translating it yields CASSARDLAYGYTF.

The chain combines TRBV7-9 with TRBJ2-3; the D gene is possibly TRBD2 (6 bases). Germline V lookup: CDR1 SEHNR, CDR2 FQNEAQ (reference sequence). Deletions cut 5 bases from V and 7 bases from J, with 22 bases between. The CDR3 has 16 residues. For the CDR3, the DNA is TGTGCCAGCAGCCCTTCGGGACTCACGCGTGTGAATACGCAGTATTTT. Its translation is CASSPSGLTRVNTQYF.